Listed here are 29 T cell receptor beta chains from one sample, sequenced in a study of OX40 agonist ivuxolimab in advanced cancers. The receptor library was made with the immunoSEQ multiplex PCR assay. Held by TCRdb, this immuneACCESS table contains in-frame sequences only and omits some clones. Under half of the omission traces to an unresolved V gene where checked; the cause of the rest is unknown. The sample data list about 26,000 clones, and 76% of these were observed just once. The ten biggest clones cover about 14% of the sample. This sample comprised CD4+ or CD8+ T cells sorted from blood, obtained in a trial of the OX40 agonist ivuxolimab. These TCRs come from an adult with an advanced solid tumor such as melanoma, head and neck, liver or kidney cancer.

The chain recombines TRBV7-9 with TRBJ1-4; the D gene is possibly TRBD1 (5 bases). The CDR3 runs to 15 residues. V lost 0 bases and J lost 4, with 9 bases in between. Germline V lookup: CDR1 SEHNR, CDR2 FQNEAQ (reference sequence). Here the CDR3 reads CASSLADTYNEKLFF. CDR3 in DNA: TGTGCCAGCAGCTTAGCGGACACCTATAATGAAAAACTGTTTTTT.

With respect to this clone: Other DNA sequences in the same sample also yield this CDR3. This CDR3 is CASSNGQGGGYGYTF. The CDR3 coding sequence is TGTGCCAGCAGTAATGGGCAGGGAGGAGGGTATGGCTACACCTTC. The chain recombines TRBV6-6 with TRBJ1-2; a weak D match, TRBD1 (5 bases). V lost 5 bases, J lost 5 bases, and 18 bases lay in between. Germline V CDR1 and CDR2: MNHNY, SVGAGI (reference sequence). The CDR3 is made up of 15 amino acids.

The V gene is TRBV5-4, the J gene TRBJ2-3, with TRBD2 matching 12 bases. With 3 bases clipped from V and 4 bases from J, the junction kept 6 bases outside the gene matches. CDR3 size: 16 residues. The germline V gene encodes CDR1 SGHNT and CDR2 YYREEE (reference sequence). CDR3 DNA: TGTGCCAGCAGCTCGGCACTAGCGGGGGGATCAGATACGCAGTATTTT. Amino acids: CASSSALAGGSDTQYF. The entire variable domain, with the rest obtained from reference TRBV5-4 and TRBJ2-3, is as follows: ETGVTQSPTHLIKTRGQQVTLRCSSQSGHNTVSWYQQALGQGPQFIFQYYREEENGRGNFPPRFSGLQFPNYSSELNVNALELDDSALYLCASSSALAGGSDTQYFGPGTRLTVL.

The genes are TRBV5-4 and TRBJ1-6; D is ambiguous. This CDR3 has 14 residues. Germline values: CDR1 SGHNT, CDR2 YYREEE (reference sequence). The V gene lost 4 bases and the J gene lost 7 bases, with 12 bases spanning the gap. CDR3 amino acids: CASSGGHPNSPLHF. As DNA, the CDR3 is TGTGCCAGCAGCGGCGGGCACCCAAATTCACCCCTCCACTTT.

This clone was observed a handful of times. This rearrangement joins TRBV25-1 to TRBJ1-5; D not resolved. This CDR3 is 13 amino acids long. The germline V and J ends were trimmed by 5 bases and 5 bases, with 10 bases remaining between them. From germline, CDR1 is MGHDK and CDR2 SYGVNS. The CDR3 DNA reads as TGTGCCAGCAGTTTGGGGAGAGATCAGCCCCAGCATTTT. Encoded protein: CASSLGRDQPQHF.

J is TRBJ1-2 and V is TRBV28; D call uncertain. Germline V gives CDR1 MDHEN, CDR2 SYDVKM. Deletions cut 7 bases from V and 4 bases from J, with 13 bases between. This CDR3 comprises 13 residues. This CDR3 reads CASTGLPSYGYTF. The DNA for the CDR3 is TGTGCCAGCACTGGTCTTCCTTCCTATGGCTACACCTTC.

The V and J genes are TRBV11-1 and TRBJ2-6; 7 nucleotides align to TRBD1. The germline V gene has CDR1 SGHAT and CDR2 FQDESV (reference sequence). The CDR3 consists of 14 residues. The junction had 1 base not matched to a gene; V was cut back by 6 bases and J by 2 bases. The CDR3 DNA reads as TGTGCCAGCAGGGGACAGACTGGGGCCAACGTCCTGACTTTC. Protein product: CASRGQTGANVLTF.

In regard to this clone: A much larger clone differs from this one at a single base, so this may be a read error. The chain recombines TRBV28 with TRBJ1-2, with a tentative D call TRBD1 (5 bases). CDR3 size: 13 residues. Per the germline V gene, CDR1 is MDHEN and CDR2 is SYDVKM. The CDR3 DNA follows: TGTACCAGCAGTCCTCAGGGCCTCTATGGCTACACCTTC. Translated: CTSSPQGLYGYTF.

The rearrangement joins TRBV12-5 to TRBJ2-2, with a weak D call TRBD1 (6 bases). Looked up from germline, CDR1 is LGHNT and CDR2 is FRNRAP. V was shortened by 2 bases and J by 0 bases, with 19 bases between the two germline ends. The CDR3 is made up of 19 amino acids. In DNA, the CDR3 is TGTGCTAGTGGTTTGCCACTAGGGGGTGCAGGGCCGAACACCGGGGAGCTGTTTTTT. As protein: CASGLPLGGAGPNTGELFF.

This clone was seen a handful of times. V is TRBV7-9 and J is TRBJ1-1; D not resolved. Per the germline V gene, CDR1 is SEHNR and CDR2 is FQNEAQ (reference sequence). The V end lost 7 bases, the J end lost 1 base, and 16 bases lay between the germline ends. The length of the CDR3 is 15 residues. The CDR3, as DNA: TGTGCCAGCACCAGGACGTCAAGGGAGAACACTGAAGCTTTCTTT. It specifies CASTRTSRENTEAFF.

The chain uses TRBV14 and TRBJ1-4; the match to TRBD1 covers 11 bases. This CDR3 region has 17 residues. V shed 0 bases and J 6 bases; nucleotides not matched to a gene: 6. The germline V gene encodes CDR1 SGHDN and CDR2 FVKESK. This CDR3 reads CASSQDYWDRGDEKLFF. In DNA form, the CDR3 reads TGTGCCAGCAGCCAAGACTACTGGGACAGGGGGGATGAAAAACTGTTTTTT.

The chain has TRBV4-2 and TRBJ2-7; TRBD2 matches 11 bases. The CDR3 has 17 residues. With 0 bases clipped from V and 4 bases from J, the junction kept 8 bases outside the gene matches. Germline loops: CDR1 LGHNA, CDR2 YNFKEQ. The chain's CDR3 is CASSQELAGGPMYEQYF. The CDR3, as DNA: TGTGCCAGCAGCCAAGAATTAGCGGGGGGGCCGATGTACGAGCAGTACTTC.

CDR3 in amino acids: CASSDGGSGREKLFF. DNA of the CDR3: TGTGCCAGCAGTGACGGCGGGTCGGGTCGGGAAAAACTGTTTTTT. The J gene is TRBJ1-4, the V gene TRBV6-1; D call uncertain. The CDR3 totals 15 residues. V was trimmed by 3 bases and J by 8 bases, leaving 16 bases between them. CDR1 and CDR2 (germline): MNHNS, SASEGT.

This clone was counted only a few times. V usage is TRBV7-3 and J usage is TRBJ2-2; 7 bases match TRBD1. V shed 2 bases, J shed 1 base, and the junction held 1 base outside the gene matches. CDR1 is SGHTA, CDR2 FQGTGA, per germline. The CDR3 spans 15 residues. The CDR3 sequence: CASSLGDRNTGELFF. The CDR3 DNA reads TGTGCCAGCAGCTTAGGGGACAGGAACACCGGGGAGCTGTTTTTT.

J is TRBJ1-3 and V is TRBV7-9; D not certain. V gave up 4 bases and J gave up 2 bases, with 9 bases separating them. This CDR3 comprises 14 residues. The germline CDR1 and CDR2 sequences are SEHNR and FQNEAQ (reference sequence). CDR3 sequence (DNA): TGTGCCAGCAGCTCAGAGGTCACTGGAAACACCATATATTTT. Encoded protein: CASSSEVTGNTIYF.

This sequence joins TRBV29-1 and TRBJ2-3; possible D gene TRBD2, 6 bases. Per germline, CDR1 SQVTM and CDR2 ANQGSEA. Trimming stripped 4 bases from V and 6 bases from J, with 14 bases between. The CDR3 is made up of 13 amino acids. CDR3 nucleotides: TGCAGCGTTGGGACTATGGTCGTGGATACGCAGTATTTT. It is translated as CSVGTMVVDTQYF.

V gene TRBV5-1 combines with J gene TRBJ1-1; TRBD1 might be the D (6 bases). V shed 0 bases and J shed 4 bases, with 13 bases lying between them. Looked up from germline, CDR1 is SGHRS and CDR2 is YFSETQ. This CDR3 has 15 amino acids. The CDR3 coding sequence is TGCGCCAGCAGCTTGGGGACAGCGGATAGCACTGAAGCTTTCTTT. Its translation: CASSLGTADSTEAFF.

The V and J genes are TRBV6-5 and TRBJ1-3, with a tentative D call TRBD1 (6 bases). Germline CDR1 reads MNHEY; CDR2 reads SVGAGI. The CDR3 runs 15 residues. Trimming cost V 5 bases and J 1 base, with 12 bases left between them. As DNA, the CDR3 is TGTGCCAGCAGTGCCAGGGGAAGATCTGGAAACACCATATATTTT. As protein: CASSARGRSGNTIYF.

This chain links TRBV5-7 with TRBJ2-7; 7 positions match TRBD2. TRBV5-7 is reported as an ORF; its role is uncertain. The CDR3 is 12 residues long. V lost 5 bases, J lost 6 bases, and 5 bases stayed unmatched. The CDR3 DNA reads as TGTGCCAGCAGGAGACTAGCTCTCGAGCAGTACTTC. This sequence encodes CASRRLALEQYF.

The chain recombines TRBV5-6 with TRBJ2-3; D unresolved. Per germline, CDR1 SGHDT and CDR2 YYEEEE. The CDR3 is made up of 11 amino acids. V lost 4 bases and J 6 bases, leaving 6 bases between the germline ends. The CDR3 spells CASSQLDTQYF. CDR3 nucleotides: TGTGCCAGCAGCCAGTTGGATACGCAGTATTTT.

V and J are TRBV7-2 and TRBJ2-3, with unresolved D. Trimming cost V 2 bases and J 2 bases, with 14 bases left between them. Per the germline V gene, CDR1 is SGHTA and CDR2 is FQGNSA. CDR3 length: 16 residues. The CDR3 region has the DNA TGTGCCAGCAGCTTAAGGGTTAATAGCAACACAGATACGCAGTATTTT. Protein product: CASSLRVNSNTDTQYF.

The chain employs TRBV6-5 and TRBJ1-4; perhaps TRBD1 as D (5 bases). This CDR3 has 13 residues. The V end was cut by 7 bases, the J end by 4 bases, with 10 bases between. Germline V gene sequence: CDR1 MNHEY, CDR2 SVGAGI. Here the CDR3 reads CASKTDSNEKLFF. CDR3 bases: TGTGCCAGCAAAACCGACAGTAATGAAAAACTGTTTTTT.

The table lists this clone with a count of one. The V and J genes are TRBV5-1 and TRBJ2-2, with 12 bases identical to TRBD2. This CDR3 comprises 16 residues. Losses at the gene ends were 3 bases for V and 0 bases for J; bases not matched to a gene: 0. CDR1 is SGHRS and CDR2 is YFSETQ in the germline V gene. In DNA, the CDR3 is TGCGCCAGCAGCTCTAGCGGGGGGGCGAACACCGGGGAGCTGTTTTTT. It translates to CASSSSGGANTGELFF. Using reference TRBV5-1 and TRBJ2-2 for the parts outside the CDR3, the full variable domain is KAGVTQTPRYLIKTRGQQVTLSCSPISGHRSVSWYQQTPGQGLQFLFEYFSETQRNKGNFPGRFSGRQFSNSRSEMNVSTLELGDSALYLCASSSSGGANTGELFFGEGSRLTVL.

The chain carries TRBV4-2 and TRBJ2-3, with no clear D. The V end lost 0 bases, the J end lost 2 bases, and 3 bases lay between the germline ends. The CDR3 runs 13 residues. Germline V gene lookup returns CDR1 LGHNA and CDR2 YNFKEQ. The DNA for the CDR3 is TGTGCCAGCAGCCAAGACTACACAGATACGCAGTATTTT. Encoded protein: CASSQDYTDTQYF.

The chain is built from TRBV12-5 and TRBJ2-1; TRBD1 matches 8 bases. V shed 8 bases and J 2 bases; nucleotides not matched to a gene: 5. The V gene's germline CDR1 is LGHNT and CDR2 FRNRAP. CDR3 size: 14 residues. The CDR3 loop reads CASRPTGAYNEQFF. As DNA, the CDR3 is TGTGCTAGTCGGCCGACAGGGGCCTACAATGAGCAGTTCTTC. The complete variable domain, with remaining parts taken from reference TRBV12-5 and TRBJ2-1, reads DARVTQTPRHKVTEMGQEVTMRCQPILGHNTVFWYRQTMMQGLELLAYFRNRAPLDDSGMPKDRFSAEMPDATLATLKIQPSEPRDSAVYFCASRPTGAYNEQFFGPGTRLTVL.

The chain has TRBV6-1 and TRBJ1-4; no definite D call. V dropped 2 bases and J dropped 5 bases, with 15 bases sitting between them. CDR1 is MNHNS, CDR2 SASEGT, per germline. The CDR3 covers 16 residues. The chain's CDR3 is CASSEYRGSPNEKLFF. CDR3 DNA sequence: TGTGCCAGCAGTGAATATCGTGGATCACCCAATGAAAAACTGTTTTTT.

Note on this clone: Other DNA sequences within the sample encode an identical CDR3. CDR3 sequence (DNA): TGTGCCAGCACGCCCCTCCCCCCGGGCAGGGGTACGCGATCACCCCTCCACTTT. Translation gives CASTPLPPGRGTRSPLHF. V gene TRBV2 combines with J gene TRBJ1-6, with D tentatively TRBD1 (6 bases). The CDR3 length is 18 residues. Trimming pared 7 bases from V and 10 bases from J, leaving 29 bases between. Germline assignment: CDR1 SNHLY and CDR2 FYNNEI.

The V gene is TRBV10-2, the J gene TRBJ2-1, with 7 bases aligning to TRBD1. In germline, CDR1 is WSHSY, CDR2 SAAADI. With V trimmed by 5 bases and J by 1 base, 5 bases remained unmatched. The CDR3 consists of 15 residues. The CDR3 loop reads CASSRQGGSYNEQFF. Written as DNA, the CDR3 is TGCGCCAGCAGTCGACAGGGTGGATCCTACAATGAGCAGTTCTTC.

The chain combines TRBV10-1 with TRBJ1-1, with 7 bases matching TRBD1. The CDR3 runs 14 residues. Germline CDR1 WNHNN, CDR2 SYGVQD (reference sequence). V lost 5 bases to trimming and J lost 0 bases; unmatched junction nucleotides: 3. The chain's CDR3 is CASSRDSMNTEAFF. As DNA, the CDR3 is TGCGCCAGCAGTCGGGACAGCATGAACACTGAAGCTTTCTTT.